Given below is one T cell receptor (beta chain) in context. This specimen comes from a study of blood T cell repertoires in COVID-19. Study details: The United States, Italy and Spain provided the acute and convalescent COVID-19 samples.

Source study methods: How many nucleated cells were present was estimated from reference gene primer amplification. Libraries were prepared by immunoSEQ multiplex PCR; TCRdb keeps only in-frame clonotypes and omits some of them. V, J and clone size reflect that table, while D and trimming were determined from the DNA. The profile covers a few hundred thousand clones, with roughly 84% appearing a single time and less than 2.5% taken by the ten largest. CDR1 MNHEY and CDR2 SMNVEV come from the germline V gene (reference sequence). The junction had 15 bases not matched to a gene; V was cut back by 5 bases and J by 5 bases. The CDR3 contains 18 residues.

The V and J genes are TRBV27 and TRBJ2-2, with 9 bases aligning to TRBD1. This TCR was sampled from a woman aged 60-75 years with acute or convalescent COVID-19. The source material was peripheral blood. CDR3 region: CASSNRDRAWGATGELFF. The CDR3 bases are TGTGCCAGCAGTAACCGGGACAGGGCCTGGGGGGCGACCGGGGAGCTGTTTTTT.